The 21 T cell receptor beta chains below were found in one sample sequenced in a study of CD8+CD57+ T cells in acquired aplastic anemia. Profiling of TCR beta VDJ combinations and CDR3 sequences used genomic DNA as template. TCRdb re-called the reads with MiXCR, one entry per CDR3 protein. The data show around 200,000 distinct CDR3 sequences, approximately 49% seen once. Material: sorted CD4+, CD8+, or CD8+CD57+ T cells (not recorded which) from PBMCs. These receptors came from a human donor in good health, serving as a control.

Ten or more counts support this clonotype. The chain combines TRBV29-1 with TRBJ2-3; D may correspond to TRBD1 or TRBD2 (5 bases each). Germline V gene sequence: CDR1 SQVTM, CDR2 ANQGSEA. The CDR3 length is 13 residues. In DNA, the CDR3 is TGCAGTTATGACCAGGGAGTTACAGATACGCAGTATTTT. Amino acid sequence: CSYDQGVTDTQYF.

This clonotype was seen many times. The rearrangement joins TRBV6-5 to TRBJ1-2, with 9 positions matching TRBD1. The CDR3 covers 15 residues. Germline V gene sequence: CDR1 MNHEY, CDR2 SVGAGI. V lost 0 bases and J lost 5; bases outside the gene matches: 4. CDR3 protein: CASSYSVTGGYGYTF. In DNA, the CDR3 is TGTGCCAGCAGTTACTCGGTGACAGGGGGGTATGGCTACACCTTC.

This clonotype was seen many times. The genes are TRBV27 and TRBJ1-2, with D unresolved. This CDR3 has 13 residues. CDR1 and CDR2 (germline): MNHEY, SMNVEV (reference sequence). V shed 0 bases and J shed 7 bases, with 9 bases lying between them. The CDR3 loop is CASSLSEGLGYTF. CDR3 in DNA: TGTGCCAGCAGTTTATCAGAAGGGCTTGGCTACACCTTC.

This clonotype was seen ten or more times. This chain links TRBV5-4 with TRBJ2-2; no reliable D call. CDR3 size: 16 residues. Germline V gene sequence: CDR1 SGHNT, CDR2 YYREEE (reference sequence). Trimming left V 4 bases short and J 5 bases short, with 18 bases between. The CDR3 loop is CASSLGIDVRTGELFF. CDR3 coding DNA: TGTGCCAGCAGCCTAGGCATCGACGTGCGTACCGGGGAGCTGTTTTTT.

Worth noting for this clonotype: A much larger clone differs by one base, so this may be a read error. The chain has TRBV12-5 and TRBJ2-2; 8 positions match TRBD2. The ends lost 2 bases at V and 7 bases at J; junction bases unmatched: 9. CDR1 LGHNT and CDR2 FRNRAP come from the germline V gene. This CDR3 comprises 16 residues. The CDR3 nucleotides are TGTGCTAGTGGTTTGATGGCGGGGGGCGCTAACGGGGAGCTGTTTTTT. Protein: CASGLMAGGANGELFF.

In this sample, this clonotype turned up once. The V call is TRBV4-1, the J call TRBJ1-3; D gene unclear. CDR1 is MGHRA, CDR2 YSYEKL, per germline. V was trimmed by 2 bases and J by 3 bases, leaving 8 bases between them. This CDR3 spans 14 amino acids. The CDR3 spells CASSQRTVGNTIYF. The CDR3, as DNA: TGCGCCAGCAGCCAAAGGACGGTTGGAAACACCATATATTTT.

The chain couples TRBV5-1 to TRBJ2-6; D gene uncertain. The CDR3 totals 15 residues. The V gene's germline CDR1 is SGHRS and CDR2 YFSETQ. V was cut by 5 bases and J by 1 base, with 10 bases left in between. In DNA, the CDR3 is TGCGCCAGCAGAAGTGGGCTATCTGGGGCCAACGTCCTGACTTTC. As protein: CASRSGLSGANVLTF.

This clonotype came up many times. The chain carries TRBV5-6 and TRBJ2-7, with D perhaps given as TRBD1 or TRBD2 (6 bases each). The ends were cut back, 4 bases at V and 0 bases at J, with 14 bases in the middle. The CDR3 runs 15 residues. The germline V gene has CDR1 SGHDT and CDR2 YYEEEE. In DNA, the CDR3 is TGTGCCAGCAGCAGGGGGGCGGGCCCCTCCTACGAGCAGTACTTC. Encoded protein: CASSRGAGPSYEQYF. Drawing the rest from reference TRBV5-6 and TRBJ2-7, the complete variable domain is DAGVTQSPTHLIKTRGQQVTLRCSPKSGHDTVSWYQQALGQGPQFIFQYYEEEERQRGNFPDRFSGHQFPNYSSELNVNALLLGDSALYLCASSRGAGPSYEQYFGPGTRLTVT.

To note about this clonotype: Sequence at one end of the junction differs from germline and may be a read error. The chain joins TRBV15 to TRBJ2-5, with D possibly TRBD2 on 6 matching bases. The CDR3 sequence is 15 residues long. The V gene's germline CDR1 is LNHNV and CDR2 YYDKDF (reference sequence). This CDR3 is CAARSGPGGQEAQYF. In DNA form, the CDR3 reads TGTGCCGCCCGATCGGGGCCCGGAGGGCAAGAGGCCCAGTACTTC.

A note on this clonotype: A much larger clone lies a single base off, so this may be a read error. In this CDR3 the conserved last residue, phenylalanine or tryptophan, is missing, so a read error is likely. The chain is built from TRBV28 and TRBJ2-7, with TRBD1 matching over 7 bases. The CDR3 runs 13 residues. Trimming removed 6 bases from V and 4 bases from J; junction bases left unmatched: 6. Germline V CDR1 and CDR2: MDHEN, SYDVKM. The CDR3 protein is CASRQGQNYEQYS. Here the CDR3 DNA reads TGTGCCAGCAGACAGGGACAGAATTACGAGCAGTACTCC.

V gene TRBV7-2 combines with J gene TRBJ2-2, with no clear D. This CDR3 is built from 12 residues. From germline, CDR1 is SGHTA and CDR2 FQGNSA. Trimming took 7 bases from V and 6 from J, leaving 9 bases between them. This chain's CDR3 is CASTRLAGELFF. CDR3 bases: TGTGCCAGCACTCGACTCGCCGGGGAGCTGTTTTTT.

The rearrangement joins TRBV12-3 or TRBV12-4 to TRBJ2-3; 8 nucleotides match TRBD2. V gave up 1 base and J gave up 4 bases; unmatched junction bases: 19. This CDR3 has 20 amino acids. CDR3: CASSLDLGSFQRGKPDTQYF. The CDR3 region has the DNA TGTGCCAGCAGTTTAGACCTCGGATCTTTCCAGCGGGGGAAGCCAGATACGCAGTATTTT.

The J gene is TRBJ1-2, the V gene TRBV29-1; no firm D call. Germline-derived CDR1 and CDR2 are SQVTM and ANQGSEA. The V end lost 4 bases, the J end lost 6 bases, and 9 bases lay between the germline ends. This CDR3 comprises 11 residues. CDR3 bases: TGCAGCGTTGGAGCCGTGGATGGCTACACCTTC. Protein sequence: CSVGAVDGYTF. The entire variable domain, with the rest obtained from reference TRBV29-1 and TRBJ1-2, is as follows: SAVISQKPSRDICQRGTSLTIQCQVDSQVTMMFWYRQQPGQSLTLIATANQGSEATYESGFVIDKFPISRPNLTFSTLTVSNMSPEDSSIYLCSVGAVDGYTFGSGTRLTVV.

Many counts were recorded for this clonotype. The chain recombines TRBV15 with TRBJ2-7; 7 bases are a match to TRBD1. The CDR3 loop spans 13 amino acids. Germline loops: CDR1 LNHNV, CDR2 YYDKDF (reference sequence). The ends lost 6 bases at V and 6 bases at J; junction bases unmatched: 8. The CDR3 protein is CATRRQGESEQYF. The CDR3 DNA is TGTGCCACCAGAAGACAGGGCGAGTCCGAGCAGTACTTC.

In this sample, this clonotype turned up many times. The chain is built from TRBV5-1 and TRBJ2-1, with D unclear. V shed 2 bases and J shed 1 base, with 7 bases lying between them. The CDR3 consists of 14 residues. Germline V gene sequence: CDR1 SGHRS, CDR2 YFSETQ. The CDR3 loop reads CASSLTQSYNEQFF. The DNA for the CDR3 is TGCGCCAGCAGCTTAACGCAGTCCTACAATGAGCAGTTCTTC. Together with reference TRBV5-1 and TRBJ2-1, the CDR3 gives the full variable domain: KAGVTQTPRYLIKTRGQQVTLSCSPISGHRSVSWYQQTPGQGLQFLFEYFSETQRNKGNFPGRFSGRQFSNSRSEMNVSTLELGDSALYLCASSLTQSYNEQFFGPGTRLTVL.

The CDR3 sequence is CASSPGTLRGNNSPLHF. As DNA, the CDR3 is TGCGCCAGCAGTCCCGGGACATTGAGGGGAAATAATTCACCCCTCCACTTT. The chain combines TRBV10-1 with TRBJ1-6; D is possibly TRBD1 (6 bases). V was shortened by 5 bases and J by 5 bases, with 19 bases between the two germline ends. The CDR3 is 17 residues long. Germline V gives CDR1 WNHNN, CDR2 SYGVQD (reference sequence).

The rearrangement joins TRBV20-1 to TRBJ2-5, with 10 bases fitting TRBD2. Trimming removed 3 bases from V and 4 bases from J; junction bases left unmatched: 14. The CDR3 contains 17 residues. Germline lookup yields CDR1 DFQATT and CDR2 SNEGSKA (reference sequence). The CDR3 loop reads CSARGRLAGEEPETQYF. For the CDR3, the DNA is TGCAGTGCTAGGGGTAGGCTAGCGGGGGAAGAGCCAGAGACCCAGTACTTC.

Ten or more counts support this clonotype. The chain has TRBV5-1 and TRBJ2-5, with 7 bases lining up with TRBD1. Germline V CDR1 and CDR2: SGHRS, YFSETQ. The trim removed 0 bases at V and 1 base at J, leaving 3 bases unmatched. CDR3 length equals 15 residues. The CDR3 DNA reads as TGCGCCAGCAGCTTGGCCCCAGGGGGCCAAGAGACCCAGTACTTC. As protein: CASSLAPGGQETQYF. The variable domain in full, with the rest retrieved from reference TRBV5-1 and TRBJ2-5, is KAGVTQTPRYLIKTRGQQVTLSCSPISGHRSVSWYQQTPGQGLQFLFEYFSETQRNKGNFPGRFSGRQFSNSRSEMNVSTLELGDSALYLCASSLAPGGQETQYFGPGTRLLVL.

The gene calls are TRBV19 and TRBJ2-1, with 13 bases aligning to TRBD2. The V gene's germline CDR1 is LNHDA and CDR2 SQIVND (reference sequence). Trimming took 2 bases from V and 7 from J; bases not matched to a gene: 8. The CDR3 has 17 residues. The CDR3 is CASSIRTSGGAMNEQFF. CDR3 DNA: TGTGCCAGTAGTATACGGACTAGCGGGGGTGCTATGAATGAGCAGTTCTTC.

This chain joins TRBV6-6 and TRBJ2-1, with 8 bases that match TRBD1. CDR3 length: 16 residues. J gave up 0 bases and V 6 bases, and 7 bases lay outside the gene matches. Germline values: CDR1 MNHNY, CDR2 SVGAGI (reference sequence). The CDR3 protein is CASSENRGASYNEQFF. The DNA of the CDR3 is TGTGCCAGCAGCGAAAACAGGGGGGCCTCCTACAATGAGCAGTTCTTC.

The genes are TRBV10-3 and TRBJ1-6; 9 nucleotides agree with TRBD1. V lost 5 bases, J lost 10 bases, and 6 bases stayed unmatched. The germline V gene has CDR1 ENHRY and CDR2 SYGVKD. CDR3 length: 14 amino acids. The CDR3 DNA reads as TGTGCCATCAGTAAATCAGACAGGGGGTCACCCCTCCACTTT. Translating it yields CAISKSDRGSPLHF.